This passage covers 24 T cell receptor beta chains from one sample sequenced in a study of blood T cells in healthy people across ages. A second about 7 to 12 cycle PCR used barcoded and J-beta primers. TCRdb re-called the 5' RACE reads with MiXCR, one entry per CDR3 protein. The repertoire holds roughly 500,000 distinct CDR3 sequences, 24% seen once, with less than 9% in the top ten. The same sample was also used in a study of T cells of mothers and their children.

Sequencing input: blood. The receptors stem from a boy aged 10-17 years in good health.

The CDR3 loop reads CASSFSSQGGETQYF. The DNA for the CDR3 is TGTGCCAGCAGCTTCAGTTCTCAGGGCGGAGAGACCCAGTACTTC. The chain carries TRBV7-2 and TRBJ2-5; maybe TRBD1 (5 bases). CDR1 is SGHTA and CDR2 is FQGNSA in the germline V gene. The CDR3 runs 15 residues. V shed 3 bases and J shed 4 bases, with 15 bases lying between them.

This chain joins TRBV10-3 and TRBJ2-5, with 15 positions matching TRBD2. Germline trimming cut 2 bases from V and 4 bases from J; bases unmatched to any gene: 11. CDR1 ENHRY and CDR2 SYGVKD come from the germline V gene. The CDR3 covers 19 residues. The CDR3 protein is CAISETGTSGRRRGETQYF. DNA for the CDR3: TGTGCCATCAGTGAGACCGGGACTAGCGGGAGGCGAAGGGGAGAGACCCAGTACTTC.

The J gene is TRBJ2-5, the V gene TRBV7-2; 13 nucleotides match TRBD2. The closer fit of TRBJ2-7 to the DNA end suggests the J call may be wrong. The CDR3 is 19 amino acids. CDR1 is SGHTA and CDR2 is FQGNSA in the germline V gene. In DNA form, the CDR3 reads TGTGCCAGCAGCTTAAACAACAGGGCGACTAGCGGGAGGCGGTACGAGCAGTACTTC. It specifies CASSLNNRATSGRRYEQYF.

This clonotype was recorded a few times. In nucleotides, the CDR3 is TGTGCCAGCAGCCGGGGACAGGCGGAGACCCAGTACTTC. It is translated as CASSRGQAETQYF. The chain carries TRBV7-8 and TRBJ2-5; 8 bases align to TRBD1. CDR1 is SGHVS, CDR2 FQNEAQ, per germline. The V segment lost 5 bases and the J segment 5 bases; nucleotides outside the gene matches: 4. The CDR3 runs 13 residues. Full variable domain (rest looked up from reference TRBV7-8 and TRBJ2-5): GAGVSQSPRYKVAKRGQDVALRCDPISGHVSLFWYQQALGQGPEFLTYFQNEAQLDKSGLPSDRFFAERPEGSVSTLKIQRTQQEDSAVYLCASSRGQAETQYFGPGTRLLVL.

This chain links TRBV4-3 with TRBJ2-7, with D perhaps given as TRBD1 or TRBD2 (5 bases each). The germline CDR1 and CDR2 sequences are LGHNA and YSLEER. The CDR3 length is 14 residues. Trimming removed 4 bases from V and 6 bases from J, with 16 bases in between. CDR3 DNA sequence: TGCGCCAGCAGCCTTCTGAGGGGAACACGCGAGCAGTACTTC. Translation gives CASSLLRGTREQYF.

This clonotype was seen only a few times. V is TRBV2 and J is TRBJ1-1; perhaps TRBD1 as D (5 bases). V was shortened by 3 bases and J by 5 bases, with 13 bases between the two germline ends. This CDR3 contains 14 residues. Germline values: CDR1 SNHLY, CDR2 FYNNEI. CDR3 in DNA: TGTGCCAGCAGTGACTGGACGGGGGGAACTGAAGCTTTCTTT. Its protein product is CASSDWTGGTEAFF.

V and J are TRBV5-1 and TRBJ1-6; the D is unclear. V lost 7 bases to trimming and J lost 0 bases, with 8 bases between them. The germline gives CDR1 SGHRS, CDR2 YFSETQ. The CDR3 spans 14 residues. DNA for the CDR3: TGCGCCAGCGAGTCCATCTCCTATAATTCACCCCTCCACTTT. It codes for CASESISYNSPLHF.

The chain recombines TRBV7-2 with TRBJ2-7, with 7 bases aligning to TRBD1. J was trimmed by 2 bases and V by 1 base; bases with no gene match: 5. The CDR3 contains 15 residues. Germline V lookup: CDR1 SGHTA, CDR2 FQGNSA. The CDR3: CASSLETGIAYEQYF. CDR3 bases: TGTGCCAGCAGCTTAGAGACAGGGATAGCCTACGAGCAGTACTTC.

There are a few counts of this clonotype. CDR3 protein: CASSFTGTEYEQYF. Written as DNA, the CDR3 is TGTGCCAGCAGTTTTACCGGGACAGAATACGAGCAGTACTTC. This rearrangement joins TRBV6-6 to TRBJ2-5, with 7 bases identical to TRBD1. TRBJ2-7 matches the DNA end more closely, so the J call is doubtful. Germline CDR1 is MNHNY and CDR2 is SVGAGI (reference sequence). The CDR3 sequence is 14 residues long.

This clonotype has more than one count but fewer than ten. V and J are TRBV29-1 and TRBJ1-1; TRBD1 aligns across 8 bases. The trim removed 6 bases at V and 11 bases at J, leaving 20 bases unmatched. Germline V lookup: CDR1 SQVTM, CDR2 ANQGSEA. The CDR3 has 15 amino acids. The CDR3 DNA follows: TGCAGCGTGACTCCTTACATCGGACAGGGCAGAATGGCTTTCTTT. It codes for CSVTPYIGQGRMAFF.

The genes are TRBV20-1 and TRBJ1-1, with D uncertain. The CDR3 totals 13 residues. From germline, CDR1 is DFQATT and CDR2 SNEGSKA (reference sequence). The V end lost 6 bases, the J end lost 3 bases, and 14 bases lay between the germline ends. The CDR3 coding sequence is TGCAGTGCCCACCAGGACGGAGACACTGAAGCTTTCTTT. It yields the protein CSAHQDGDTEAFF.

The rearrangement joins TRBV4-3 to TRBJ1-3; D is unclear. V was cut by 2 bases and J by 0 bases, with 11 bases left in between. The germline V gene has CDR1 LGHNA and CDR2 YSLEER. The CDR3 has 16 residues. The CDR3 DNA reads TGCGCCAGCAGCCAACATTTGATCGGCTCTGGAAACACCATATATTTT. It translates to CASSQHLIGSGNTIYF.

This clonotype was seen a few times. The rearrangement links TRBV4-1 to TRBJ2-5; a weak D match, TRBD2 (8 bases). The J call is in doubt because the DNA end fits TRBJ2-1 better. Looked up from germline, CDR1 is MGHRA and CDR2 is YSYEKL. The CDR3 has 18 amino acids. In DNA form, the CDR3 reads TGCGCCAGCAGCCAAGGGACTAGCATCACCAGGGGGTACAATGAGCAGTTCTTC. Translated, it gives CASSQGTSITRGYNEQFF.

In this sample, this clonotype turned up a few times. At one of its ends the junction is not consistent with the germline gene, which may arise from a read error. This rearrangement joins TRBV6-5 to TRBJ2-2; 10 positions match TRBD2. The CDR3 has 17 amino acids. Germline CDR1 is MNHEY and CDR2 is SVGAGI. The CDR3 DNA reads as TGTGCCAGCAGTTACCAACTAGCGGGAATGGGTAACGGGGAGCCGTTTTTT. Protein product: CASSYQLAGMGNGEPFF.

The V gene is TRBV7-2, the J gene TRBJ1-5; no firm D call. Germline V CDR1 and CDR2: SGHTA, FQGNSA. The V gene lost 1 base and the J gene lost 6 bases, with 13 bases spanning the gap. The CDR3 spans 15 residues. CDR3 coding DNA: TGTGCCAGCAGCTTAGAATCGATGACGAGTCAGCCCCAGCATTTT. Translating gives CASSLESMTSQPQHF.

This rearrangement joins TRBV15 to TRBJ2-5, with TRBD2 matching 7 bases. The CDR3 is 14 residues long. The V segment lost 5 bases and the J segment 7 bases; nucleotides outside the gene matches: 10. Per the germline V gene, CDR1 is LNHNV and CDR2 is YYDKDF (reference sequence). The CDR3 spells CATSARRDYPTQYF. For the CDR3, the DNA is TGTGCCACCAGCGCCCGGCGGGACTACCCGACCCAGTACTTC. The full variable domain, in which reference TRBV15 and TRBJ2-5 provide the parts outside the CDR3, is DAMVIQNPRYQVTQFGKPVTLSCSQTLNHNVMYWYQQKSSQAPKLLFHYYDKDFNNEADTPDNFQSRRPNTSFCFLDIRSPGLGDTAMYLCATSARRDYPTQYFGPGTRLLVL.

This clonotype showed up just a few times. V usage is TRBV3-1 and J usage is TRBJ2-5; tentatively, D is TRBD1 (5 bases). CDR1 LGHDT and CDR2 YNNKEL come from the germline V gene (reference sequence). V lost 2 bases to trimming and J lost 2 bases, with 18 bases between them. CDR3 length: 17 amino acids. This CDR3 is CASSQTVLRGGQETQYF. The CDR3 nucleotides read TGTGCCAGCAGCCAAACAGTCCTTAGGGGTGGGCAAGAGACCCAGTACTTC.

The chain recombines TRBV5-5 with TRBJ2-5; D tentatively fits TRBD1 or TRBD2 (6 bases each). CDR3 length: 17 residues. Trimming shortened V by 0 bases and J by 4 bases, and 19 bases separated the two germline ends. Germline CDR1 reads SGHKS; CDR2 reads YYEKEE (reference sequence). The CDR3 DNA sequence: TGTGCCAGCAGCTTGGCCTCCTTTAGAGGGGGGATAGAGACCCAGTACTTC. Residues: CASSLASFRGGIETQYF.

V is TRBV5-8 and J is TRBJ2-1, with 8 bases identical to TRBD2. Unmatched junction bases numbered 8, after V lost 1 base and J lost 5 bases. The germline V gene encodes CDR1 SGHTS and CDR2 YDEGEE. The CDR3 runs 16 residues. The DNA for the CDR3 is TGTGCCAGCAGCTTGAGCCTTAGCGGGATTAACAATGAGCAGTTCTTC. Translation: CASSLSLSGINNEQFF.

The chain uses TRBV11-1 and TRBJ2-1; no reliable D call. V was trimmed by 5 bases and J by 6 bases, leaving 17 bases between them. The germline V gene has CDR1 SGHAT and CDR2 FQDESV (reference sequence). This CDR3 has 15 residues. CDR3 sequence: CASSPRFGRGNEQFF. CDR3 coding DNA: TGTGCCAGCAGCCCCCGTTTTGGGCGCGGCAATGAGCAGTTCTTC.

This clonotype came up a few times. This chain connects TRBV7-8 to TRBJ2-1; D unclear. Germline V gives CDR1 SGHVS, CDR2 FQNEAQ. This CDR3 has 11 amino acids. Trimming pared 8 bases from V and 4 bases from J, leaving 6 bases between. The CDR3 bases are TGTGCCAGCGGATGGTACAATGAGCAGTTCTTC. Its protein is CASGWYNEQFF.

The chain joins TRBV4-3 to TRBJ1-2; D is perhaps TRBD1 (6 bases). CDR1 and CDR2 (germline): LGHNA, YSLEER. CDR3 size: 17 residues. Trimming took 3 bases from V and 5 from J, leaving 22 bases between them. The CDR3 nucleotides read TGCGCCAGCAGCCACCCACCCCCGGCAGGGGAGGTGTATGGCTACACCTTC. Its protein product is CASSHPPPAGEVYGYTF.

The rearrangement joins TRBV7-8 to TRBJ2-2; TRBD2 agrees at 8 bases. V lost 3 bases, J lost 4 bases, and 7 bases stayed unmatched. This CDR3 region has 16 residues. The germline CDR1 and CDR2 sequences are SGHVS and FQNEAQ. This CDR3 is CASSFREGATTGELFF. CDR3 sequence (DNA): TGTGCCAGCAGCTTTCGGGAGGGAGCCACCACCGGGGAGCTGTTTTTT.

In this sample, this clonotype turned up a few times. The chain has TRBV3-1 and TRBJ1-1; no clear D. The CDR3 totals 15 residues. With 2 bases removed from V and 0 bases from J, the gap between germline ends came to 10 bases. Germline lookup yields CDR1 LGHDT and CDR2 YNNKEL (reference sequence). CDR3 coding DNA: TGTGCCAGCAGCCAATTGTCCTTCATGAACACTGAAGCTTTCTTT. Translated: CASSQLSFMNTEAFF.